This TCR beta chain was profiled in a study of T-cell memory formation after mild COVID-19. Study-wide context: Clusters of TCRs were largely donor specific. General study points: Cross-reactive memory appears to have joined, as suggested by some responding clones showing up in pre-infection memory.

Using constant-segment primers, 5'RACE produced TCR alpha and TCR beta cDNA libraries carrying sample barcodes and UMIs. TCRdb ran MiXCR on the 5' RACE reads and lists one entry per CDR3 protein. Of roughly 280,000 distinct CDR3 sequences in the sample, around 15% were seen once. On this clonotype itself: Its cognate antigen is unknown.

With 7 bases clipped from V and 4 bases from J, the junction kept 9 bases outside the gene matches. Germline V lookup: CDR1 SGHRS, CDR2 YFSETQ. The CDR3 covers 15 residues. Specimen: PBMCs or a T cell subset sorted from them (not recorded which). The sequence came from a man between 18 and 29 years old who had mild COVID-19 (a few samples of this study predate the infection). Cell type and time point are not known. The chain couples TRBV5-1 to TRBJ1-2; TRBD1 matches at 11 bases. The CDR3 protein is CASGPQGQGVYGYTF. CDR3 DNA sequence: TGCGCCAGCGGCCCCCAGGGACAGGGGGTCTATGGCTACACCTTC. Full variable domain (rest looked up from reference TRBV5-1 and TRBJ1-2): KAGVTQTPRYLIKTRGQQVTLSCSPISGHRSVSWYQQTPGQGLQFLFEYFSETQRNKGNFPGRFSGRQFSNSRSEMNVSTLELGDSALYLCASGPQGQGVYGYTFGSGTRLTVV.